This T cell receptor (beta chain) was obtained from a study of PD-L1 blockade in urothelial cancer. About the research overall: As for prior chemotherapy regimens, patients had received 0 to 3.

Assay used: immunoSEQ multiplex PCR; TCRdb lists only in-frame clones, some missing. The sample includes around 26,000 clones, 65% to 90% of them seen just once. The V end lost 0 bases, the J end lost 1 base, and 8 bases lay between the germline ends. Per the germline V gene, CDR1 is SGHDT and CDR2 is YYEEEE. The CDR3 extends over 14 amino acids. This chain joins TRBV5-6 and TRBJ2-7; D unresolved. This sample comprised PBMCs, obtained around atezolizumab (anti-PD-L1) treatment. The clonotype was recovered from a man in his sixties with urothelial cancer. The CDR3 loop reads CASSLVGRSYEQYF. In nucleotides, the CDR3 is TGTGCCAGCAGCTTGGTTGGCAGATCCTACGAGCAGTACTTC. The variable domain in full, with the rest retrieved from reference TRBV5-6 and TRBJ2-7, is DAGVTQSPTHLIKTRGQQVTLRCSPKSGHDTVSWYQQALGQGPQFIFQYYEEEERQRGNFPDRFSGHQFPNYSSELNVNALLLGDSALYLCASSLVGRSYEQYFGPGTRLTVT.